The next 18 T cell receptor beta chains were all read from a single sample in a study of TIL therapy for anti-PD-1-resistant metastatic lung cancer. The immunoSEQ assay was v3. Generated by immunoSEQ multiplex PCR, the TCRdb table keeps only in-frame clones and is missing some. Counted here are around 59,000 clones, roughly 69% occurring once; the ten biggest clones make up over 6.5%. The time point here: pre-treatment sample, taken before nivolumab and TIL therapy. Sequenced here: blood, sampled at baseline. Receptor source: a person aged 25-85 years with non-small cell lung cancer.

V usage is TRBV5-6 and J usage is TRBJ2-5, with D unclear. Per germline, CDR1 SGHDT and CDR2 YYEEEE. V was cut by 0 bases and J by 1 base, with 7 bases left in between. The length of the CDR3 is 14 residues. This CDR3 is CASSLAGGQETQYF. The CDR3 DNA is TGTGCCAGCAGCTTGGCCGGCGGCCAAGAGACCCAGTACTTC.

The rearrangement joins TRBV6-1 to TRBJ2-7, with 9 bases lining up with TRBD1. CDR3 size: 15 residues. V gave up 4 bases and J gave up 2 bases; unmatched junction bases: 6. Germline V CDR1 and CDR2: MNHNS, SASEGT. The CDR3 loop is CASSGGGQGAYEQYF. DNA for the CDR3: TGTGCCAGCAGTGGGGGGGGACAGGGAGCCTACGAGCAGTACTTC.

This clone came up a few times. The chain has TRBV7-8 and TRBJ1-4; D gene unclear. The V gene's germline CDR1 is SGHVS and CDR2 FQNEAQ. Trimming took off 1 base at V and 5 bases at J, with 5 bases between the two ends. The CDR3 extends over 13 amino acids. CDR3 region: CASSLGINEKLFF. The CDR3 DNA is TGTGCCAGCAGCTTAGGCATAAATGAAAAACTGTTTTTT.

This clone has just one count. CDR3 in amino acids: CASLLGQGTYEQYF. Written as DNA, the CDR3 is TGTGCCAGCCTTCTAGGACAGGGCACCTACGAGCAGTACTTC. The J gene is TRBJ2-7, the V gene TRBV27; 8 bases agree with TRBD1. Germline V gene sequence: CDR1 MNHEY, CDR2 SMNVEV (reference sequence). The CDR3 covers 14 residues. After removal of 8 bases from V and 2 bases from J, the junction contained 8 bases not matched to a gene.

The sample holds one count of this clone. This sequence joins TRBV28 and TRBJ1-6; 7 bases are shared with TRBD1. The J segment lost 1 base and the V segment lost 3 bases, leaving 9 bases of the junction unmatched. Germline V lookup: CDR1 MDHEN, CDR2 SYDVKM. This CDR3 spans 18 amino acids. The CDR3 loop is CASSLGTGESSYNSPLHF. Here the CDR3 DNA reads TGTGCCAGCAGTTTGGGAACAGGGGAGAGTTCCTATAATTCACCCCTCCACTTT.

The chain links TRBV11-2 to TRBJ1-6; 8 positions match TRBD1. This CDR3 is 12 amino acids long. Germline V gene lookup returns CDR1 SGHAT and CDR2 FQNNGV. Trimming cost V 5 bases and J 11 bases; bases outside gene matches: 2. The CDR3 nucleotides are TGTGCCAGCAGCGTACAGGGGGCACCCCTCCACTTT. This translates into CASSVQGAPLHF.

The chain combines TRBV11-2 with TRBJ1-2, with 7 bases lining up with TRBD1. The CDR3 spans 14 residues. Trimming took 5 bases from V and 4 from J; bases not matched to a gene: 7. Per the germline V gene, CDR1 is SGHAT and CDR2 is FQNNGV. In nucleotides, the CDR3 is TGTGCCAGCAGCCCGATTCGACAGGGCTATGGCTACACCTTC. It codes for CASSPIRQGYGYTF.

The rearrangement joins TRBV2 to TRBJ2-2; D may be TRBD1 (5 bases). The CDR3 consists of 15 residues. Germline CDR1 and CDR2: SNHLY and FYNNEI. V lost 4 bases and J 4 bases, leaving 13 bases between the germline ends. The CDR3, as DNA: TGTGCCAGCAGTGGGGCAGGGTATAGCACCGGGGAGCTGTTTTTT. Its translation: CASSGAGYSTGELFF.

This chain connects TRBV19 to TRBJ2-6, with D possibly TRBD1 on 5 matching bases. Germline CDR1 LNHDA, CDR2 SQIVND (reference sequence). With 9 bases removed from V and 0 bases from J, the gap between germline ends came to 12 bases. This CDR3 contains 15 residues. CDR3 DNA sequence: TGTGCCAGCTCGCCAGGGAACTCTGGGGCCAACGTCCTGACTTTC. This encodes CASSPGNSGANVLTF.

The rearrangement links TRBV7-9 to TRBJ2-1; no definite D call. This CDR3 spans 15 amino acids. Germline assignment: CDR1 SEHNR and CDR2 FQNEAQ (reference sequence). The V end was cut by 8 bases, the J end by 3 bases, with 17 bases between. The CDR3 sequence: CASPLTPLDYNEQFF. The CDR3 coding sequence is TGTGCCAGCCCCCTAACTCCGTTAGACTACAATGAGCAGTTCTTC.

The genes are TRBV2 and TRBJ1-5; no firm D call. The V gene lost 1 base and the J gene lost 7 bases, with 8 bases spanning the gap. Looked up from germline, CDR1 is SNHLY and CDR2 is FYNNEI. The CDR3 has 13 amino acids. The CDR3 is CASSEGNWQPQHF. CDR3 bases: TGTGCCAGCAGTGAAGGTAACTGGCAGCCCCAGCATTTT. Full variable domain (outside the CDR3, taken from reference TRBV2 and TRBJ1-5): EPEVTQTPSHQVTQMGQEVILRCVPISNHLYFYWYRQILGQKVEFLVSFYNNEISEKSEIFDDQFSVERPDGSNFTLKIRSTKLEDSAMYFCASSEGNWQPQHFGDGTRLSIL.

In this sample, this clone turned up once. The chain couples TRBV19 to TRBJ2-5; no clear D gene. V was shortened by 3 bases and J by 5 bases, with 13 bases between the two germline ends. Germline CDR1 and CDR2: LNHDA and SQIVND (reference sequence). The CDR3 runs to 14 residues. The CDR3 is CASSITPPGETQYF. For the CDR3, the DNA is TGTGCCAGTAGTATCACACCCCCCGGGGAGACCCAGTACTTC.

V usage is TRBV5-1 and J usage is TRBJ1-2, with D hard to call. The CDR3 contains 16 residues. Germline-derived CDR1 and CDR2 are SGHRS and YFSETQ. V was trimmed by 0 bases and J by 10 bases, leaving 22 bases between them. CDR3 DNA: TGCGCCAGCAGCTTGGAAGCCAGCTCTAACTATGGTGCCTACACCTTC. Amino acid sequence: CASSLEASSNYGAYTF.

CDR3: CASSPFGDSFLGVGYGYTF. The DNA for the CDR3 is TGTGCCAGTAGTCCGTTCGGGGACAGCTTTTTGGGAGTTGGCTATGGCTACACCTTC. The chain employs TRBV19 and TRBJ1-2; 7 nucleotides agree with TRBD1. CDR1 is LNHDA and CDR2 is SQIVND in the germline V gene (reference sequence). The CDR3 length is 19 residues. Germline trimming cut 5 bases from V and 4 bases from J; bases unmatched to any gene: 22.

The gene calls are TRBV5-1 and TRBJ2-1; 9 bases are a match to TRBD2. Germline V CDR1 and CDR2: SGHRS, YFSETQ. Trimming cost V 3 bases and J 4 bases; bases outside gene matches: 11. CDR3 length: 17 residues. As DNA, the CDR3 is TGCGCCAGCAGCTCAGATAGCGGGGGTGTCAAATACAATGAGCAGTTCTTC. Protein: CASSSDSGGVKYNEQFF.

V gene TRBV5-1 combines with J gene TRBJ1-2; 7 positions agree with TRBD1. CDR3 length: 14 amino acids. The V and J ends lost 4 bases and 4 bases, in that order; junction bases with no gene match: 7. In germline, CDR1 is SGHRS, CDR2 YFSETQ. CDR3 nucleotide sequence: TGCGCCAGCAGCACCCCCGGGACAGCCTATGGCTACACCTTC. It codes for CASSTPGTAYGYTF.

This sequence joins TRBV7-3 and TRBJ2-3; TRBD2 matches at 12 bases. V lost 2 bases, J lost 0 bases, and 0 bases stayed unmatched. In germline, CDR1 is SGHTA, CDR2 FQGTGA. The CDR3 length is 16 residues. The CDR3 sequence: CASSLGTSGSTDTQYF. Here the CDR3 DNA reads TGTGCCAGCAGCTTAGGGACTAGCGGGAGCACAGATACGCAGTATTTT.

The chain joins TRBV7-2 to TRBJ2-1; 9 nucleotides match TRBD1. Germline lookup yields CDR1 SGHTA and CDR2 FQGNSA. V dropped 4 bases and J dropped 9; count of bases not matched to a gene: 16. This CDR3 region has 17 residues. The CDR3 DNA is TGTGCCAGCAGCTCAGCCTTGCGGGGACAGGGCGAAGTTGAGCAGTTCTTC. Translated, it gives CASSSALRGQGEVEQFF.